This TCR beta chain stems from a study of cytomegalovirus exposure and HLA in healthy donors. The V end was cut by 8 bases, the J end by 8 bases, with 9 bases between. Germline V gene lookup returns CDR1 DFQATT and CDR2 SNEGSKA (reference sequence). The CDR3 has 9 residues. Primers for the PCR totalled 60 Vbeta and 13 Jbeta. Repertoires were generated with immunoSEQ multiplex PCR, while TCRdb's copy carries only in-frame clones and drops some. The repertoire holds 150,000 to 250,000 clones, less than 85% seen once, with roughly 1.4% in the top ten. This sequence joins TRBV20-1 and TRBJ1-1; TRBD1 might be the D (6 bases). Source material: PBMCs. The clonotype comes from a girl between 10 and 17 years old in good health and CMV-seropositive. The CDR3 is CSLGQEAFF. The CDR3, as DNA: TGCAGTCTGGGACAAGAAGCTTTCTTT.